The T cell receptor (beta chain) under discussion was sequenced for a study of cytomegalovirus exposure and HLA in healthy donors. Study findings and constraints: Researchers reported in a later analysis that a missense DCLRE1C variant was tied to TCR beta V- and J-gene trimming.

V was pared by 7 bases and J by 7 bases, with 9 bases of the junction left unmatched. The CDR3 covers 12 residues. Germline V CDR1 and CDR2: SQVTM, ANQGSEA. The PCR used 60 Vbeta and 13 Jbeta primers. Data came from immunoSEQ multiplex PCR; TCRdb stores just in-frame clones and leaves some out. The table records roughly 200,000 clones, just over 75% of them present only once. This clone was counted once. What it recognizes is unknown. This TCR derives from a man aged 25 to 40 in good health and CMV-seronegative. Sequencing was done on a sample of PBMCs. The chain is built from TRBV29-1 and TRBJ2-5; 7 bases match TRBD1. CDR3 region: CSETGTEGTQYF. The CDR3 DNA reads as TGCAGCGAAACCGGGACAGAGGGGACCCAGTACTTC.